Each of the 22 T cell receptor beta chains below was sequenced from the same sample in a study of cytomegalovirus exposure and HLA in healthy donors. PCR primers comprised 60 Vbeta and 13 Jbeta primers. Clones were sequenced by immunoSEQ multiplex PCR, and TCRdb holds only the in-frame ones, with some missing. The sample contains roughly 70,000 clones, around 70% of which appear only once. Sequenced sample: PBMCs. Receptor source: a male donor in good health and CMV-seropositive.

This chain uses TRBV21-1 with TRBJ2-1; whether TRBD2, the table's D call, matches the DNA was not checked. TRBV21-1 is marked as a pseudogene. The CDR3 spans 20 residues. The CDR3: CASSKWTSGRTNSSYNEQFF. The CDR3 DNA is TGTGCCAGCAGCAAATGGACTAGCGGGAGGACTAATAGCTCCTACAATGAGCAGTTCTTC.

This clone was detected once. The chain has TRBV7-6 and TRBJ2-7, with 9 bases matching TRBD1. The CDR3 runs to 14 residues. V was pared by 4 bases and J by 6 bases, with 7 bases of the junction left unmatched. CDR1 SGHVS and CDR2 FNYEAQ come from the germline V gene. As DNA, the CDR3 is TGTGCCAGCAGCTACCGACAGGGGGTTGGCGAGCAGTACTTC. Amino acid sequence: CASSYRQGVGEQYF.

The V gene is TRBV19, the J gene TRBJ1-5, with 9 bases aligning to TRBD1. CDR1 is LNHDA, CDR2 SQIVND, per germline (reference sequence). Losses at the gene ends were 6 bases for V and 5 bases for J; bases not matched to a gene: 8. The CDR3 is made up of 15 amino acids. The CDR3 is CASRRTGAWDQPQHF. The CDR3 nucleotides read TGTGCCAGTAGGAGGACAGGGGCCTGGGATCAGCCCCAGCATTTT.

CDR3 in amino acids: CASNIAGGDTQYF. The CDR3 DNA reads TGCGCCAGCAATATCGCAGGGGGAGATACGCAGTATTTT. The V and J genes are TRBV5-1 and TRBJ2-3; 7 bases map to TRBD1. V lost 6 bases and J lost 5; bases outside the gene matches: 6. CDR1 is SGHRS and CDR2 is YFSETQ in the germline V gene. This CDR3 has 13 amino acids.

V and J are TRBV19 and TRBJ2-7; D is ambiguous. Germline-derived CDR1 and CDR2 are LNHDA and SQIVND (reference sequence). The ends were cut back, 1 base at V and 2 bases at J, with 9 bases in the middle. The CDR3 is 14 amino acids. The CDR3 sequence is CASSIGKRAYEQYF. The CDR3 nucleotides are TGTGCCAGTAGTATAGGAAAAAGAGCCTACGAGCAGTACTTC.

The rearrangement links TRBV5-1 to TRBJ1-5; D might be TRBD1 (5 bases). V shed 5 bases and J shed 0 bases, with 15 bases lying between them. The CDR3 is 16 residues long. Germline-derived CDR1 and CDR2 are SGHRS and YFSETQ. In nucleotides, the CDR3 is TGCGCCAGCAGGCCCGGGGGTCAGGGTAGCAATCAGCCCCAGCATTTT. This encodes CASRPGGQGSNQPQHF.

The chain uses TRBV11-2 and TRBJ2-1, with 8 bases matching TRBD2. This CDR3 spans 15 amino acids. The V and J ends lost 5 bases and 0 bases, in that order; junction bases with no gene match: 3. Looked up from germline, CDR1 is SGHAT and CDR2 is FQNNGV. This CDR3 reads CASSQLADSYNEQFF. The CDR3 nucleotides read TGTGCCAGCAGCCAACTAGCGGACTCCTACAATGAGCAGTTCTTC.

V usage is TRBV16 and J usage is TRBJ1-2; no definite D call. Germline V CDR1 and CDR2: KGHSY, FQNENV. The V end was cut by 1 base, the J end by 6 bases, with 3 bases between. The CDR3 has 11 amino acids. The CDR3 DNA is TGTGCCAGCAGCCAATACAATGGCTACACCTTC. Its translation: CASSQYNGYTF.

This sequence joins TRBV5-4 and TRBJ2-1; D is perhaps TRBD2 (6 bases). Germline assignment: CDR1 SGHNT and CDR2 YYREEE (reference sequence). Trimming took 2 bases from V and 6 from J, leaving 9 bases between them. The CDR3 sequence is 13 residues long. CDR3 sequence reads: CASSFELANEQFF. CDR3 in DNA: TGTGCCAGCAGCTTTGAACTAGCCAATGAGCAGTTCTTC.

The sample holds a few counts of this clone. This chain connects TRBV7-3 to TRBJ1-1; D is undetermined. The V end lost 1 base, the J end lost 3 bases, and 9 bases lay between the germline ends. CDR1 is SGHTA and CDR2 is FQGTGA in the germline V gene. This CDR3 spans 14 amino acids. CDR3 residues: CASSLIPGDTEAFF. In nucleotides, the CDR3 is TGTGCCAGCAGCTTAATTCCCGGAGACACTGAAGCTTTCTTT.

The V call is TRBV29-1, the J call TRBJ2-3; 10 nucleotides line up with TRBD2. Trimming took 3 bases from V and 0 from J; bases not matched to a gene: 9. The CDR3 length is 17 residues. CDR1 SQVTM and CDR2 ANQGSEA come from the germline V gene. The CDR3 DNA reads TGCAGCGTTGACCTAGCGGGGGCCGATCTTAGCACAGATACGCAGTATTTT. Encoded protein: CSVDLAGADLSTDTQYF.

There are a few counts of this clone. The rearrangement joins TRBV5-4 to TRBJ1-2; weak D call: TRBD1 (5 bases). Deletions cut 4 bases from V and 5 bases from J, with 21 bases between. CDR3 length equals 16 residues. Looked up from germline, CDR1 is SGHNT and CDR2 is YYREEE (reference sequence). CDR3 sequence: CASSLEVFRGGYGYTF. The CDR3 DNA follows: TGTGCCAGCAGCCTAGAGGTTTTTCGGGGGGGATATGGCTACACCTTC.

The chain carries TRBV14 and TRBJ2-1; TRBD2 matches at 13 bases. This CDR3 comprises 19 residues. V was clipped by 4 bases and J by 1 base; unmatched bases: 10. From germline, CDR1 is SGHDN and CDR2 FVKESK. For the CDR3, the DNA is TGTGCCAGCAGCCCCTATACTAGCGGGAGGGGTATTTCCTACAATGAGCAGTTCTTC. Its translation is CASSPYTSGRGISYNEQFF.

The chain carries TRBV15 and TRBJ1-2, with TRBD1 as a possible D gene (5 bases). The V end lost 5 bases, the J end lost 4 bases, and 23 bases lay between the germline ends. The CDR3 covers 17 residues. Germline CDR1 reads LNHNV; CDR2 reads YYDKDF (reference sequence). The CDR3 coding sequence is TGTGCCACCAGCCCCAACCCCCCTCCGACAGCCACCTATGGCTACACCTTC. Its translation is CATSPNPPPTATYGYTF. The whole variable domain, filled in from reference TRBV15 and TRBJ1-2, reads DAMVIQNPRYQVTQFGKPVTLSCSQTLNHNVMYWYQQKSSQAPKLLFHYYDKDFNNEADTPDNFQSRRPNTSFCFLDIRSPGLGDTAMYLCATSPNPPPTATYGYTFGSGTRLTVV.

The chain has TRBV7-3 and TRBJ2-3, with TRBD2 matching over 7 bases. Trimming cost V 3 bases and J 3 bases; bases outside gene matches: 0. This CDR3 comprises 13 residues. CDR1 SGHTA and CDR2 FQGTGA come from the germline V gene. The CDR3 reads CASSFGGTDTQYF. CDR3 coding DNA: TGTGCCAGCAGCTTCGGGGGGACAGATACGCAGTATTTT.

The V and J genes are TRBV7-9 and TRBJ1-3; TRBD1 might be the D (5 bases). The CDR3 is 14 amino acids. The V and J ends lost 11 bases and 2 bases respectively, with 16 bases between them. The germline V gene has CDR1 SEHNR and CDR2 FQNEAQ (reference sequence). CDR3 loop: CAGQLGVTGNTIYF. Written as DNA, the CDR3 is TGTGCCGGCCAATTAGGGGTTACTGGAAACACCATATATTTT.

In this sample, this clone turned up a few times. The chain carries TRBV6-5 and TRBJ2-3, with D maybe TRBD2 (6 bases). CDR1 and CDR2 from the germline V gene are MNHEY and SVGAGI. This CDR3 region has 15 residues. The V and J ends lost 6 bases and 0 bases respectively, with 13 bases between them. The CDR3 nucleotides read TGTGCCAGCAGCCCTGGGGGGTCTAGCACAGATACGCAGTATTTT. It specifies CASSPGGSSTDTQYF.

This clone was seen once. This chain connects TRBV20-1 to TRBJ2-1; D possibly corresponds to TRBD2 (5 bases). This CDR3 comprises 11 residues. The V end lost 8 bases, the J end lost 6 bases, and 11 bases lay between the germline ends. Germline values: CDR1 DFQATT, CDR2 SNEGSKA (reference sequence). The CDR3 sequence is CSFFSGNEQFF. CDR3 DNA: TGCAGTTTCTTCAGCGGCAATGAGCAGTTCTTC.

The chain employs TRBV7-9 and TRBJ1-1, with 7 bases aligning to TRBD1. Germline CDR1 and CDR2: SEHNR and FQNEAQ (reference sequence). CDR3 size: 15 residues. J was trimmed by 5 bases and V by 6 bases; bases with no gene match: 12. CDR3 in amino acids: CASRTGTALTTEAFF. CDR3 DNA: TGTGCCAGCAGGACCGGGACAGCACTCACGACTGAAGCTTTCTTT.

This clone was seen once. The chain couples TRBV18 to TRBJ2-7; possible D gene TRBD1, 5 bases. Germline lookup yields CDR1 KGHSH and CDR2 LQKENI. The CDR3 covers 14 residues. With 3 bases removed from V and 3 bases from J, the gap between germline ends came to 12 bases. In nucleotides, the CDR3 is TGTGCCAGCTCACCTACGACAGTCAGCTACGAGCAGTACTTC. Translating gives CASSPTTVSYEQYF.

The chain has TRBV9 and TRBJ1-1, with a weak D call TRBD1 (5 bases). V lost 8 bases and J lost 1, with 9 bases in between. The CDR3 extends over 12 amino acids. Germline loops: CDR1 SGDLS, CDR2 YYNGEE. For the CDR3, the DNA is TGTGCCAGTGGGGGAGGGAACACTGAAGCTTTCTTT. It specifies CASGGGNTEAFF.

The chain uses TRBV11-2 and TRBJ1-1; D possibly corresponds to TRBD1 (5 bases). This CDR3 has 13 amino acids. Trimming left V 4 bases short and J 1 base short, with 7 bases between. The germline gives CDR1 SGHAT, CDR2 FQNNGV. The CDR3 region has the DNA TGTGCCAGCAGCTCTCAGGGGAACACTGAAGCTTTCTTT. As protein: CASSSQGNTEAFF.